A single sample is the source of the 11 T cell receptor beta chains below, sequenced in a study of cytomegalovirus exposure and HLA in healthy donors. Use of 60 Vbeta and 13 Jbeta primers characterized the PCR. The method was immunoSEQ multiplex PCR; TCRdb's version includes in-frame clones alone and lacks a portion of them. Altogether 70,000 or so clones are present, 65% to 75% being singletons, with the ten largest covering 11%. Sequences were obtained from PBMCs. These receptors were obtained from a woman aged 55-69 years in good health and CMV-seropositive.

This clone is deemed medium-sized. V usage is TRBV6-5 and J usage is TRBJ1-1, with D maybe TRBD1 (6 bases). From germline, CDR1 is MNHEY and CDR2 SVGAGI. Trimming took off 5 bases at V and 2 bases at J, with 12 bases between the two ends. The CDR3 is 14 amino acids. This chain's CDR3 is CASSERQVNTEAFF. DNA of the CDR3: TGTGCCAGCAGTGAAAGACAGGTCAACACTGAAGCTTTCTTT.

This chain connects TRBV6-4 to TRBJ2-2; perhaps TRBD1 as D (5 bases). The germline V gene encodes CDR1 MRHNA and CDR2 SNTAGT. The CDR3 contains 15 residues. Trimming pared 2 bases from V and 7 bases from J, leaving 14 bases between. For the CDR3, the DNA is TGTGCCAGCAGTGACGGAACAGGAATGTTCGGGGAGCTGTTTTTT. This gives the protein CASSDGTGMFGELFF.

V and J are TRBV5-8 and TRBJ2-7; D is unclear. CDR3 length: 12 residues. The V end was cut by 0 bases, the J end by 7 bases, with 8 bases between. CDR1 is SGHTS, CDR2 YDEGEE, per germline. The CDR3 spells CASSLGVGEQYF. Here the CDR3 DNA reads TGTGCCAGCAGCTTGGGAGTCGGGGAGCAGTACTTC.

The chain recombines TRBV12-5 with TRBJ1-2; 8 bases fit TRBD1. Trimming cost V 5 bases and J 7 bases; bases outside gene matches: 9. Germline V CDR1 and CDR2: LGHNT, FRNRAP. The CDR3 has 14 residues. Written as DNA, the CDR3 is TGTGCTAGTGGTGCCTCAGGGGGCGCGTCTGGCTACACCTTC. Translating gives CASGASGGASGYTF.

The chain recombines TRBV4-2 with TRBJ1-6, with 7 bases that match TRBD1. Germline CDR1 reads LGHNA; CDR2 reads YNFKEQ. The CDR3 contains 17 residues. After removal of 0 bases from V and 9 bases from J, the junction contained 11 bases not matched to a gene. Here the CDR3 reads CASSQDGGGQPPSPLHF. As DNA, the CDR3 is TGTGCCAGCAGCCAAGACGGTGGGGGACAGCCACCTTCACCCCTCCACTTT.

The chain couples TRBV10-1 to TRBJ1-1; the D is unclear. V lost 4 bases and J 1 base, leaving 10 bases between the germline ends. This CDR3 has 14 residues. Germline lookup yields CDR1 WNHNN and CDR2 SYGVQD (reference sequence). Here the CDR3 reads CASSGSSGNTEAFF. The DNA for the CDR3 is TGCGCCAGCAGTGGGAGTTCTGGGAACACTGAAGCTTTCTTT.

The chain combines TRBV6-6 with TRBJ2-7; 11 bases fit TRBD2. V was pared by 5 bases and J by 4 bases, with 4 bases of the junction left unmatched. Germline values: CDR1 MNHNY, CDR2 SVGAGI (reference sequence). The CDR3 has 14 amino acids. CDR3 DNA sequence: TGTGCCAGCAGTACTATAGCGGGAGGGTACGAGCAGTACTTC. Translation: CASSTIAGGYEQYF.

This chain joins TRBV2 and TRBJ2-5; maybe TRBD1 (6 bases). Germline lookup yields CDR1 SNHLY and CDR2 FYNNEI. The CDR3 runs to 16 residues. V was clipped by 1 base and J by 2 bases, with 14 bases between them. The CDR3 loop is CASSEGWAGVQETQYF. CDR3 sequence (DNA): TGTGCCAGCAGTGAAGGCTGGGCAGGGGTTCAAGAGACCCAGTACTTC.

The V call is TRBV6-6, the J call TRBJ1-1; tentatively, D is TRBD1 (5 bases). Germline V gene lookup returns CDR1 MNHNY and CDR2 SVGAGI (reference sequence). V dropped 2 bases and J dropped 7 bases, with 14 bases sitting between them. This CDR3 is built from 14 residues. DNA for the CDR3: TGTGCCAGCAGTTACCCGAATAGGCAGGGTGAAGCTTTCTTT. It encodes CASSYPNRQGEAFF.

This chain uses TRBV7-8 with TRBJ1-2, with TRBD1 identical over 9 bases. V trimming: 4 bases; J trimming: 3 bases; junction bases outside the gene matches: 6. CDR3 size: 15 residues. The germline gives CDR1 SGHVS, CDR2 FQNEAQ. The CDR3 protein is CASSSGQGRDYGYTF. CDR3 nucleotide sequence: TGTGCCAGCAGCTCGGGACAGGGCCGTGACTATGGCTACACCTTC.

The chain links TRBV7-9 to TRBJ1-1; 9 bases are shared with TRBD1. CDR1 is SEHNR, CDR2 FQNEAQ, per germline (reference sequence). This CDR3 comprises 18 residues. The trim removed 4 bases at V and 3 bases at J, leaving 15 bases unmatched. The CDR3 spells CASSSPADRGAWDTEAFF. In DNA, the CDR3 is TGTGCCAGCAGCTCCCCTGCGGACAGGGGCGCCTGGGACACTGAAGCTTTCTTT.